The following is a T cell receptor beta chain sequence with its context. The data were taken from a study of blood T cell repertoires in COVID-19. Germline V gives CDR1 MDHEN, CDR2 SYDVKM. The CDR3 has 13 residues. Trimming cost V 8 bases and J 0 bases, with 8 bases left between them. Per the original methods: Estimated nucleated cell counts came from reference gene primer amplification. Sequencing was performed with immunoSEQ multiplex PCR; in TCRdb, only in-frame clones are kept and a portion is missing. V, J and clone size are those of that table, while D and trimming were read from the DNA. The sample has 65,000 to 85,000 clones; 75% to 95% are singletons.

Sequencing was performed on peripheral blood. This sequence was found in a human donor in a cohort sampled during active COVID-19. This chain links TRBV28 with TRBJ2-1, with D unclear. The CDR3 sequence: CASEQSSYNEQFF. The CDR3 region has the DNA TGTGCCAGCGAACAGAGCTCCTACAATGAGCAGTTCTTC.